This TCR beta chain was sequenced in a study of graft-versus-host responses after intestinal transplantation. For this clone: What it recognizes is unknown.

The study, taken as a whole, reports: Association was observed between peak circulating GvH clone levels and early post-transplant HvG declines. Recipient marrow contained GvH clones, some of which appeared first in ileum or blood.

This table comes from immunoSEQ multiplex PCR, and its TCRdb copy is limited to in-frame clones, with some not included. The repertoire consists of some 90,000 clones, with about nine tenths occurring once and the leading ten covering around 0.11%. There are 13 residues in the CDR3. CDR1 SGHRS and CDR2 YFSETQ come from the germline V gene. Trimming stripped 0 bases from V and 8 bases from J, with 10 bases between. V usage is TRBV5-1 and J usage is TRBJ2-3; a weak D match, TRBD2 (6 bases). The source of this sequence is a human donor who received an intestinal transplant. Specimen: unstimulated CD4+ T cells sorted from spleen or lymph node cells, collected before intestinal transplant. CDR3: CASSLVEGGTQYF. The CDR3 bases are TGCGCCAGCAGCTTGGTGGAGGGCGGTACGCAGTATTTT.